The present TCR beta chain was sequenced within a study of siplizumab effects on memory and regulatory T cells. Produced via immunoSEQ multiplex PCR; TCRdb's table is partial and in-frame only. Of more than 85,000 clones in the sample, under 95% were seen once. This receptor was identified in a human donor in good health. Material: Tregs sorted from blood.

In nucleotides, the CDR3 is TGTGCCAGCAGCTGGGACCCTCCTGGGGCCCAGTACTTC. Its protein product is CASSWDPPGAQYF. The rearrangement joins TRBV5-4 to TRBJ2-5; D is perhaps TRBD1 or TRBD2 (5 bases each). The CDR3 is 13 residues long. CDR1 is SGHNT, CDR2 YYREEE, per germline (reference sequence). The V and J ends lost 3 bases and 9 bases respectively, with 15 bases between them.